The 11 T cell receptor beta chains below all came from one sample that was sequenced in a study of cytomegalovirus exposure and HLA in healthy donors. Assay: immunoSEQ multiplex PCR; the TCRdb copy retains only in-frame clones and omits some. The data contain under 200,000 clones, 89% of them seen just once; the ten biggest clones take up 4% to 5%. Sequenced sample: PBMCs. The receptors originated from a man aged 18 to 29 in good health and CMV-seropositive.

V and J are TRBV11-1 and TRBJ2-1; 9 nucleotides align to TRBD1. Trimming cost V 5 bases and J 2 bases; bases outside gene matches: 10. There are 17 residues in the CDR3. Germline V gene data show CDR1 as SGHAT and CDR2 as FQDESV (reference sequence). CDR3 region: CASSGLIGQGTYNEQFF. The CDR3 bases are TGTGCCAGCAGCGGCCTCATTGGACAGGGGACCTACAATGAGCAGTTCTTC.

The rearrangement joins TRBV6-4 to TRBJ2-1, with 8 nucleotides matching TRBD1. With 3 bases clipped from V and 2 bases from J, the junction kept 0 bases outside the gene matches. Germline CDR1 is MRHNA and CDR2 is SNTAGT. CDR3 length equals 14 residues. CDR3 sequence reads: CASSEGQAYNEQFF. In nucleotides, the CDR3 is TGTGCCAGCAGTGAGGGACAGGCCTACAATGAGCAGTTCTTC.

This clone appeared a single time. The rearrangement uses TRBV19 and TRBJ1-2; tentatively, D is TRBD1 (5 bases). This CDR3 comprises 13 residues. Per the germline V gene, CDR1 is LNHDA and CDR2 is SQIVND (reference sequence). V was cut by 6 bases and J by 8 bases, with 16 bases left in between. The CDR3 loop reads CASRIRSGGGYTF. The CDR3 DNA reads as TGTGCCAGTAGGATCAGGAGCGGGGGGGGCTACACCTTC.

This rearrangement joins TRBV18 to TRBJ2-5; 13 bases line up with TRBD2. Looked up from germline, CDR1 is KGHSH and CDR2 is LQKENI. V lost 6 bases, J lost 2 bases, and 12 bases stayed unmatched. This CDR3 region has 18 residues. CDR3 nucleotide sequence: TGTGCCAGCTCCCAAGGACTAGCGGGAGATCCGCCACAAGAGACCCAGTACTTC. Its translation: CASSQGLAGDPPQETQYF.

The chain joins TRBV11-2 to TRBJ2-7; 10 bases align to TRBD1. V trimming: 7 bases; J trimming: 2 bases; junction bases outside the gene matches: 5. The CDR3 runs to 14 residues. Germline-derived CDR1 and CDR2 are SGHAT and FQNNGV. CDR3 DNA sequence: TGTGCCAGCATGCCGGGACAGGGGCCCTACGAGCAGTACTTC. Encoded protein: CASMPGQGPYEQYF.

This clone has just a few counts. This CDR3 is CASSLQSGTQETQYF. The CDR3 DNA follows: TGCGCCAGCAGCTTGCAATCGGGTACACAAGAGACCCAGTACTTC. The chain couples TRBV5-1 to TRBJ2-5; D is unresolved. Germline V gene data show CDR1 as SGHRS and CDR2 as YFSETQ. The CDR3 length is 15 residues. V was pared by 1 base and J by 2 bases, with 12 bases between.

The CDR3 region has the DNA TGTGCCAGCAGCCTCGAGGACAGGGGGCACACTGAAGCTTTCTTT. This gives the protein CASSLEDRGHTEAFF. The chain combines TRBV11-2 with TRBJ1-1; 11 nucleotides line up with TRBD1. With V trimmed by 5 bases and J by 3 bases, 5 bases remained unmatched. This CDR3 has 15 residues. Germline assignment: CDR1 SGHAT and CDR2 FQNNGV.

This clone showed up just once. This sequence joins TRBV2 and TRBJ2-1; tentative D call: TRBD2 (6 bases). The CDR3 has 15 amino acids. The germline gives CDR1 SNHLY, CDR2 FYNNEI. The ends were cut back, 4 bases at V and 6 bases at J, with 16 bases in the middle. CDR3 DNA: TGTGCCAGCAGTGGGCTCTCGGGAGCGGGCAATGAGCAGTTCTTC. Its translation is CASSGLSGAGNEQFF. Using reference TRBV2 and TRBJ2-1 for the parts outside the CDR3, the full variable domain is EPEVTQTPSHQVTQMGQEVILRCVPISNHLYFYWYRQILGQKVEFLVSFYNNEISEKSEIFDDQFSVERPDGSNFTLKIRSTKLEDSAMYFCASSGLSGAGNEQFFGPGTRLTVL.

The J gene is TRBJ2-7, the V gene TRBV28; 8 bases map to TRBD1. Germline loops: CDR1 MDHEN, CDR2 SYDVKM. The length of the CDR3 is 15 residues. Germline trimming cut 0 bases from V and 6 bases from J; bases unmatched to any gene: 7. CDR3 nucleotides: TGTGCCAGCAGTTTATGGGGACAGGCCAGGGGCGAGCAGTACTTC. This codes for CASSLWGQARGEQYF.

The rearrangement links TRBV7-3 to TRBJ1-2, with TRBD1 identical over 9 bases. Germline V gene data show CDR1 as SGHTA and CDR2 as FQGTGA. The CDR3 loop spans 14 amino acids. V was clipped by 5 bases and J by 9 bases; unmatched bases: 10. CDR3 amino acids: CASSTGQGSSSYTF. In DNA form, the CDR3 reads TGTGCCAGCAGCACCGGACAGGGGTCTTCGAGCTACACCTTC.

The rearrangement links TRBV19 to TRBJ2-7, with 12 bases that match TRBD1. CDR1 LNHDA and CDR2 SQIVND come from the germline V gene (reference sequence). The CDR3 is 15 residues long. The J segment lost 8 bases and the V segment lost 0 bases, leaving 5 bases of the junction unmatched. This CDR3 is CASSIEPGQGAKQYF. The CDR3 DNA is TGTGCCAGTAGTATAGAGCCGGGACAGGGGGCTAAGCAGTACTTC.